One and the same sample provided the 19 T cell receptor beta chains below, sequenced in a study of blood T cells in healthy people across ages. A second PCR, run for 7 to 11 cycles, used a sample-barcoded 5' primer plus a J-beta primer mix. Each CDR3 protein gets one entry after TCRdb re-called the 5' RACE reads with MiXCR. The data hold about 1,400,000 distinct CDR3 sequences, with 55% to 75% observed a single time. The sequencing sample was made of blood. These receptors originate from a man aged 18 to 30 in good health.

The chain is built from TRBV10-1 and TRBJ2-7; D unclear. Germline values: CDR1 WNHNN, CDR2 SYGVQD (reference sequence). This CDR3 region has 16 residues. Trimming removed 0 bases at V and 2 bases at J, with 14 bases between. CDR3 DNA: TGCGCCAGCAGTGAGTCGCAACCAAAGGATGCCTACGAGCAGTACTTC. Translation: CASSESQPKDAYEQYF.

This clonotype was counted between two and nine times. J is TRBJ2-1 and V is TRBV4-1; 7 bases are a match to TRBD1. This CDR3 has 14 residues. The V and J ends lost 2 bases and 6 bases, in that order; junction bases with no gene match: 4. CDR1 and CDR2 (germline): MGHRA, YSYEKL. CDR3 residues: CASSQSGQLNEQFF. The CDR3 nucleotides are TGCGCCAGCAGCCAATCGGGACAGCTCAATGAGCAGTTCTTC.

CDR3 bases: TGCAGCGCATTCGGGGGAGGCGAGCAGTACTTC. Amino acid sequence: CSAFGGGEQYF. The genes are TRBV29-1 and TRBJ2-4, with D perhaps TRBD2 (6 bases). The DNA end lines up better with TRBJ2-7; the J call may be wrong. Germline V gene lookup returns CDR1 SQVTM and CDR2 ANQGSEA. This CDR3 comprises 11 residues.

Notes on this clonotype: Germline is not matched at one junction end, which may reflect a read error. The V gene is TRBV12-3 or TRBV12-4, the J gene TRBJ2-1; tentative D call: TRBD1 (7 bases). The CDR3 spans 17 residues. As DNA, the CDR3 is TGTGGCAGCAACGGGGGTCCGTCGGGACAGTTCGCGGATGAGCAGTTCTTC. It translates to CGSNGGPSGQFADEQFF.

This rearrangement joins TRBV27 to TRBJ1-6; 7 bases map to TRBD1. The V gene's germline CDR1 is MNHEY and CDR2 SMNVEV (reference sequence). V lost 5 bases and J lost 3; bases outside the gene matches: 19. The CDR3 runs 20 residues. In nucleotides, the CDR3 is TGTGCCAGCAGTAACTACCGAACGACAGGGTCTATCAACTATAATTCACCCCTCCACTTT. It codes for CASSNYRTTGSINYNSPLHF.

The chain employs TRBV14 and TRBJ2-7; D tentatively fits TRBD1 or TRBD2 (6 bases each). Germline V gene sequence: CDR1 SGHDN, CDR2 FVKESK. The CDR3 runs to 15 residues. Trimming removed 6 bases at V and 3 bases at J, with 18 bases between. In nucleotides, the CDR3 is TGTGCCAGCAGTCTAACAGGGACTTCCTTCTACGAGCAGTACTTC. Translating it yields CASSLTGTSFYEQYF.

V is TRBV4-3 and J is TRBJ2-5; TRBD1 might be the D (5 bases). Germline assignment: CDR1 LGHNA and CDR2 YSLEER. Trimming cost V 2 bases and J 1 base, with 11 bases left between them. The CDR3 loop spans 15 amino acids. The CDR3 DNA reads TGCGCCAGCAGCCAATTTCAGGGCCCCCAAGAGACCCAGTACTTC. Protein product: CASSQFQGPQETQYF.

This sequence joins TRBV27 and TRBJ2-7; D is ambiguous. CDR3 size: 14 residues. V was trimmed by 5 bases and J by 4 bases, leaving 15 bases between them. Germline V gene sequence: CDR1 MNHEY, CDR2 SMNVEV (reference sequence). CDR3 sequence: CASSPRLGGYEQYF. CDR3 coding DNA: TGTGCCAGCAGTCCCAGACTTGGTGGATACGAGCAGTACTTC.

This chain connects TRBV7-9 to TRBJ2-7; perhaps TRBD2 as D (6 bases). V was trimmed by 4 bases and J by 3 bases, leaving 13 bases between them. Germline V gene lookup returns CDR1 SEHNR and CDR2 FQNEAQ (reference sequence). The length of the CDR3 is 14 residues. CDR3: CASSSREKDYEQYF. The CDR3 DNA reads as TGTGCCAGCAGCTCCCGGGAGAAGGACTACGAGCAGTACTTC.

This clonotype was seen a handful of times. This chain uses TRBV10-3 with TRBJ2-1; either TRBD1 or TRBD2 may supply D (5 bases each). This CDR3 contains 15 residues. Germline V gives CDR1 ENHRY, CDR2 SYGVKD. Trimming removed 4 bases at V and 11 bases at J, with 21 bases between. For the CDR3, the DNA is TGTGCCATCAGTGCATCCGGGACGTATAATGAGAAGCAGTTCTTC. As protein: CAISASGTYNEKQFF.

The chain is built from TRBV29-1 and TRBJ1-4; 7 bases align to TRBD1. The CDR3 has 15 residues. V lost 1 base, J lost 0 bases, and 2 bases stayed unmatched. Germline CDR1 reads SQVTM; CDR2 reads ANQGSEA. The CDR3 DNA sequence: TGCAGCGTTGAAGCTCAGGGGGCAACTAATGAAAAACTGTTTTTT. It specifies CSVEAQGATNEKLFF.

This chain joins TRBV20-1 and TRBJ2-5; the match to TRBD2 covers 11 bases. The V and J ends lost 3 bases and 11 bases, in that order; junction bases with no gene match: 23. This CDR3 region has 18 residues. Germline V CDR1 and CDR2: DFQATT, SNEGSKA (reference sequence). CDR3 DNA: TGCAGTGCTAGGCCCCAACGTAGCGTAGCGGGAGGGTACAATGAACAGTACTTC. Translated: CSARPQRSVAGGYNEQYF.

The chain joins TRBV19 to TRBJ2-1; 11 bases line up with TRBD1. The germline gives CDR1 LNHDA, CDR2 SQIVND (reference sequence). V trimming: 6 bases; J trimming: 3 bases; junction bases outside the gene matches: 4. The CDR3 has 15 residues. In DNA form, the CDR3 reads TGTGCCAGTAGGGTGGACAGGGGGCTCTACAATGAGCAGTTCTTC. This gives the protein CASRVDRGLYNEQFF.

This chain joins TRBV7-2 and TRBJ2-5, with 11 bases fitting TRBD2. CDR3 length: 16 amino acids. V shed 1 base, J shed 5 bases, and the junction held 6 bases outside the gene matches. Germline lookup yields CDR1 SGHTA and CDR2 FQGNSA. CDR3 coding DNA: TGTGCCAGCAGCTTAGTTAGCGGGAGGGCCAGGGAGACCCAGTACTTC. It encodes CASSLVSGRARETQYF.

This clonotype came up a few times. V usage is TRBV5-5 and J usage is TRBJ2-1, with D perhaps TRBD1 or TRBD2 (5 bases each). The CDR3 consists of 14 residues. V was cut by 2 bases and J by 8 bases, with 14 bases left in between. The germline V gene has CDR1 SGHKS and CDR2 YYEKEE (reference sequence). The CDR3 reads CASSFARVRDEQFF. The CDR3 region has the DNA TGTGCCAGCAGCTTTGCCAGGGTGAGGGATGAGCAGTTCTTC. Full variable domain (missing parts from reference TRBV5-5 and TRBJ2-1): DAGVTQSPTHLIKTRGQQVTLRCSPISGHKSVSWYQQVLGQGPQFIFQYYEKEERGRGNFPDRFSARQFPNYSSELNVNALLLGDSALYLCASSFARVRDEQFFGPGTRLTVL.

The rearrangement joins TRBV29-1 to TRBJ1-1; unclear D gene. The CDR3 runs 12 residues. The ends were cut back, 2 bases at V and 6 bases at J, with 10 bases in the middle. The V gene's germline CDR1 is SQVTM and CDR2 ANQGSEA. CDR3 nucleotides: TGCAGCGTTGAACCTAACGTCGCTGAAGCTTTCTTT. This codes for CSVEPNVAEAFF. The full variable domain, its missing parts supplied by reference TRBV29-1 and TRBJ1-1, is SAVISQKPSRDICQRGTSLTIQCQVDSQVTMMFWYRQQPGQSLTLIATANQGSEATYESGFVIDKFPISRPNLTFSTLTVSNMSPEDSSIYLCSVEPNVAEAFFGQGTRLTVV.

J is TRBJ1-2 and V is TRBV20-1; no clear D. The CDR3 loop spans 13 amino acids. Trimming removed 6 bases from V and 6 bases from J, with 17 bases in between. Germline-derived CDR1 and CDR2 are DFQATT and SNEGSKA (reference sequence). CDR3 residues: CSAYAGVSNGYTF. In nucleotides, the CDR3 is TGCAGTGCCTACGCCGGGGTATCGAATGGCTACACCTTC.

This chain joins TRBV5-1 and TRBJ2-7; 7 nucleotides match TRBD2. The CDR3 contains 13 residues. CDR1 is SGHRS, CDR2 YFSETQ, per germline. Trimming took 7 bases from V and 7 from J; bases not matched to a gene: 11. The DNA for the CDR3 is TGCGCCAGCGCATGGGTGGTAGCGGGTGAGCAGTACTTC. Its protein is CASAWVVAGEQYF.

Concerning this clonotype: Compared with germline, one end of the junction differs, possibly owing to a read error. The chain joins TRBV9 to TRBJ2-1; 10 bases align to TRBD2. From germline, CDR1 is SGDLS and CDR2 YYNGEE. CDR3 length equals 18 residues. The CDR3 sequence: CASSVASGGAGAYNEQFF. DNA of the CDR3: TGTGCCAGCAGCGTAGCGAGCGGGGGGGCGGGTGCCTACAATGAGCAATTCTTC.